Following are 25 T cell receptor beta chains from one sample sequenced in a study of blood T cell repertoires in COVID-19. TCRdb's copy holds only in-frame clones and misses some; the assay was immunoSEQ multiplex PCR. This sample has 150,000 or so clones, with around four fifths found just once. Sample: peripheral blood. These receptor sequences come from a woman aged 40 to 49 with active or convalescent COVID-19.

This clone was seen only once. The chain joins TRBV4-3 to TRBJ1-5, with 11 bases fitting TRBD1. Germline V CDR1 and CDR2: LGHNA, YSLEER. The CDR3 extends over 18 amino acids. The trim removed 0 bases at V and 5 bases at J, leaving 9 bases unmatched. CDR3 sequence: CASSQDRGQGASHQPQHF. In DNA form, the CDR3 reads TGCGCCAGCAGCCAAGATCGAGGACAGGGGGCGTCTCATCAGCCCCAGCATTTT.

The chain joins TRBV2 to TRBJ1-6; D remains ambiguous. Germline CDR1 SNHLY, CDR2 FYNNEI. The CDR3 runs to 13 residues. Trimming removed 5 bases from V and 8 bases from J, with 10 bases in between. The CDR3 coding sequence is TGTGCCAGCAGTCAAAGCGGGGATTCACCCCTCCACTTT. It codes for CASSQSGDSPLHF.

This clone occurred a few times. The chain recombines TRBV12-3 or TRBV12-4 with TRBJ1-1; possible D gene TRBD1, 5 bases. V was shortened by 3 bases and J by 7 bases, with 9 bases between the two germline ends. This CDR3 spans 12 amino acids. CDR3 sequence (DNA): TGTGCCAGCAGTTTTACAGGCCTTGAAGCTTTCTTT. Protein product: CASSFTGLEAFF.

The V gene is TRBV7-2, the J gene TRBJ1-5; 7 positions agree with TRBD1. The trim removed 4 bases at V and 4 bases at J, leaving 10 bases unmatched. The CDR3 extends over 16 amino acids. Germline loops: CDR1 SGHTA, CDR2 FQGNSA. CDR3 bases: TGTGCCAGCAGCTCGACAGGGACAGAACCGAATCAGCCCCAGCATTTT. Amino acid sequence: CASSSTGTEPNQPQHF.

This clone was seen just once. The V call is TRBV6-5, the J call TRBJ1-4; D uncertain. This CDR3 has 13 residues. The V gene's germline CDR1 is MNHEY and CDR2 SVGAGI. Trimming removed 6 bases at V and 8 bases at J, with 13 bases between. The CDR3 DNA follows: TGTGCCAGCAGCCGGACTGTAATCGAAAAACTGTTTTTT. Amino acids: CASSRTVIEKLFF.

This clone appeared a few times. This chain links TRBV10-2 with TRBJ1-2; 7 bases agree with TRBD1. The CDR3 spans 13 residues. V gave up 4 bases and J gave up 5 bases; unmatched junction bases: 4. In germline, CDR1 is WSHSY, CDR2 SAAADI. CDR3 nucleotides: TGCGCCAGCAGTGCAGGGGGAGTTTATGGCTACACCTTC. It translates to CASSAGGVYGYTF.

CDR3 nucleotides: TGCGCCAGCAGTGACTTAGAGGGTACAAACACCGGGGAGCTGTTTTTT. Translating gives CASSDLEGTNTGELFF. This chain joins TRBV10-1 and TRBJ2-2; tentative D call: TRBD2 (5 bases). The germline V and J ends were trimmed by 3 bases and 2 bases, with 13 bases remaining between them. CDR1 and CDR2 from the germline V gene are WNHNN and SYGVQD (reference sequence). The CDR3 contains 16 residues.

This clone was observed many times. The chain couples TRBV2 to TRBJ1-3; tentatively, D is TRBD1 (6 bases). Germline assignment: CDR1 SNHLY and CDR2 FYNNEI. The CDR3 runs to 16 residues. The V end was cut by 7 bases, the J end by 1 base, with 17 bases between. The CDR3: CASTPRGGESGNTIYF. The CDR3, as DNA: TGTGCCAGCACCCCACGAGGGGGGGAATCTGGAAACACCATATATTTT.

The chain uses TRBV19 and TRBJ1-6; 10 bases are shared with TRBD1. The CDR3 has 15 residues. CDR1 is LNHDA, CDR2 SQIVND, per germline (reference sequence). The ends lost 7 bases at V and 4 bases at J; junction bases unmatched: 4. The DNA of the CDR3 is TGTGCCAGTACCTGGACAGGGGGATATAATTCACCCCTCCACTTT. Translation: CASTWTGGYNSPLHF.

This clone was detected once. V usage is TRBV30 and J usage is TRBJ2-2; D remains unclear. V dropped 6 bases and J dropped 2 bases, with 7 bases sitting between them. CDR1 and CDR2 (germline): GTSNPN, SVGIG (reference sequence). The CDR3 loop spans 12 amino acids. The CDR3 spells CACTENTGELFF. CDR3 bases: TGTGCCTGCACAGAAAACACCGGGGAGCTGTTTTTT. The full variable domain, completed using reference TRBV30 and TRBJ2-2, is SQTIHQWPATLVQPVGSPLSLECTVEGTSNPNLYWYRQAAGRGLQLLFYSVGIGQISSEVPQNLSASRPQDRQFILSSKKLLLSDSGFYLCACTENTGELFFGEGSRLTVL.

This clone was observed a few times. J is TRBJ1-3 and V is TRBV25-1; no clear D gene. Germline assignment: CDR1 MGHDK and CDR2 SYGVNS. This CDR3 is built from 14 residues. The germline V and J ends were trimmed by 6 bases and 0 bases, with 9 bases remaining between them. CDR3: CASSDRGSGNTIYF. CDR3 bases: TGTGCCAGCAGCGATCGGGGCTCTGGAAACACCATATATTTT.

The V call is TRBV28, the J call TRBJ1-6, with D hard to call. This CDR3 is built from 13 residues. V lost 9 bases and J lost 5, with 11 bases in between. Germline assignment: CDR1 MDHEN and CDR2 SYDVKM. This chain's CDR3 is CASSGGNNSPLHF. CDR3 DNA sequence: TGTGCCAGTTCAGGAGGCAATAATTCACCCCTCCACTTT.

The chain uses TRBV7-9 and TRBJ2-1; 13 bases match TRBD2. V lost 5 bases to trimming and J lost 7 bases; unmatched junction nucleotides: 5. This CDR3 contains 15 residues. From germline, CDR1 is SEHNR and CDR2 FQNEAQ (reference sequence). CDR3 in DNA: TGTGCCAGCAGCCCCGGGACTAGCGGGATAAATGAGCAGTTCTTC. Protein sequence: CASSPGTSGINEQFF.

The rearrangement links TRBV28 to TRBJ1-6; no clear D gene. CDR1 and CDR2 (germline): MDHEN, SYDVKM. V was pared by 3 bases and J by 4 bases, with 16 bases between. This CDR3 spans 17 amino acids. The CDR3 nucleotides read TGTGCCAGCAGTTTTCCCACTGTAGAGGGTTATAATTCACCCCTCCACTTT. This translates into CASSFPTVEGYNSPLHF. The full variable domain, with the rest looked up from reference TRBV28 and TRBJ1-6, is DVKVTQSSRYLVKRTGEKVFLECVQDMDHENMFWYRQDPGLGLRLIYFSYDVKMKEKGDIPEGYSVSREKKERFSLILESASTNQTSMYLCASSFPTVEGYNSPLHFGNGTRLTVT.

The chain uses TRBV7-9 and TRBJ2-4; possibly TRBD2 for D (5 bases). Germline CDR1 reads SEHNR; CDR2 reads FQNEAQ (reference sequence). V was trimmed by 1 base and J by 4 bases, leaving 11 bases between them. The CDR3 length is 15 residues. For the CDR3, the DNA is TGTGCCAGCAGCTTAGAGGGCGGACTTAAAAACATTCAGTACTTC. Translating gives CASSLEGGLKNIQYF.

The J gene is TRBJ1-2, the V gene TRBV11-2; D might be TRBD1 (5 bases). The CDR3 covers 13 residues. Germline CDR1 reads SGHAT; CDR2 reads FQNNGV. V was pared by 6 bases and J by 6 bases, with 14 bases between. The CDR3 reads CASSFTGPDGYTF. In nucleotides, the CDR3 is TGTGCCAGCAGTTTCACAGGCCCGGATGGCTACACCTTC.

This clone has just a few counts. The V and J genes are TRBV11-1 and TRBJ1-2, with D possibly matching TRBD1 (6 bases). The ends were cut back, 2 bases at V and 2 bases at J, with 9 bases in the middle. The CDR3 sequence is 14 residues long. Germline assignment: CDR1 SGHAT and CDR2 FQDESV (reference sequence). The CDR3 protein is CASSLTDRNYGYTF. The CDR3 DNA reads TGTGCCAGCAGCTTAACAGACAGGAACTATGGCTACACCTTC.

This clone was seen once. The chain carries TRBV2 and TRBJ1-1; a weak D match, TRBD1 (6 bases). The CDR3 is made up of 14 amino acids. CDR1 and CDR2 (germline): SNHLY, FYNNEI. The ends were cut back, 6 bases at V and 4 bases at J, with 15 bases in the middle. The CDR3 region has the DNA TGTGCCAGCAGCTACAGGGACATCCGCACTGAAGCTTTCTTT. Its protein is CASSYRDIRTEAFF.

This chain links TRBV11-2 with TRBJ2-1; D might be TRBD2 (6 bases). Germline V CDR1 and CDR2: SGHAT, FQNNGV. There are 15 residues in the CDR3. Trimming took 2 bases from V and 8 from J, leaving 16 bases between them. The CDR3 bases are TGTGCCAGCAGCTTAACCCCGGGACTCGACCATGAGCAGTTCTTC. Protein: CASSLTPGLDHEQFF.

The chain carries TRBV28 and TRBJ2-7; 11 nucleotides match TRBD1. The CDR3 covers 15 residues. With 4 bases clipped from V and 4 bases from J, the junction kept 6 bases outside the gene matches. Germline V gene lookup returns CDR1 MDHEN and CDR2 SYDVKM. CDR3 nucleotides: TGTGCCAGCAGTTCCCCGGGACAGGGGGTTTACGAGCAGTACTTC. It yields the protein CASSSPGQGVYEQYF.

The chain carries TRBV19 and TRBJ2-6; the match to TRBD1 covers 7 bases. CDR3 length: 15 residues. The junction had 4 bases not matched to a gene; V was cut back by 7 bases and J by 1 base. Germline CDR1 is LNHDA and CDR2 is SQIVND (reference sequence). CDR3 in DNA: TGTGCCAGTACTACAGGGGCGTCTGGGGCCAACGTCCTGACTTTC. Its protein product is CASTTGASGANVLTF.

The chain joins TRBV27 to TRBJ2-3; 12 nucleotides agree with TRBD2. The CDR3 is made up of 16 amino acids. CDR1 MNHEY and CDR2 SMNVEV come from the germline V gene (reference sequence). Trimming removed 10 bases from V and 2 bases from J; junction bases left unmatched: 10. CDR3 DNA: TGTGCCACCCTAGGGACTAGCGGGTCATACACAGATACGCAGTATTTT. The encoded protein is CATLGTSGSYTDTQYF.

This clone was counted a single time. Here the CDR3 DNA reads TGTGCCAGCAGTTTATTGGGGCTGTTCTCTGGGGCCAACGTCCTGACTTTC. Protein sequence: CASSLLGLFSGANVLTF. The chain has TRBV27 and TRBJ2-6; TRBD1 is a possible D gene (5 bases). CDR1 and CDR2 (germline): MNHEY, SMNVEV (reference sequence). The CDR3 runs to 17 residues. The V end lost 1 base, the J end lost 0 bases, and 10 bases lay between the germline ends.

The genes are TRBV4-3 and TRBJ2-1, with D unclear. V gave up 0 bases and J gave up 6 bases, with 15 bases separating them. Germline V gene sequence: CDR1 LGHNA, CDR2 YSLEER. This CDR3 has 16 residues. CDR3 nucleotide sequence: TGCGCCAGCAGCCAAGATGACCTTGGAGACGGCAATGAGCAGTTCTTC. This sequence encodes CASSQDDLGDGNEQFF.

J is TRBJ1-2 and V is TRBV2, with D possibly being TRBD1 (5 bases). This CDR3 has 15 amino acids. Germline V gene sequence: CDR1 SNHLY, CDR2 FYNNEI. The CDR3 nucleotides are TGTGCGGGGGGGGACGGGGGGTTTGCTAACTATGGCTACACCTTC. It translates to CAGGDGGFANYGYTF.